This T cell receptor (beta chain) was sequenced during a study of T cell repertoires in cytomegalovirus infection. Turning to the study itself: Indications of both CMV infection and matching HLA type were provided by public TCR beta signatures.

TCRdb fed the reads into MiXCR, producing one record per CDR3 protein. The data show around 130,000 distinct CDR3 sequences, with 20% to 30% seen just once and 34% held by the top ten. The table lists this clonotype with a few counts. The antigen remains undetermined. Germline values: CDR1 MDHEN, CDR2 SYDVKM. The CDR3 spans 16 residues. J gave up 0 bases and V 5 bases, and 6 bases lay outside the gene matches. Sample: PBMCs, sequenced either directly or after in vitro stimulation (not recorded which). The clonotype originates from a human donor in good health (CMV status not recorded). Some clones in this sample may be carry-over from other donors' samples. The chain employs TRBV28 and TRBJ2-2; TRBD1 matches 7 bases. This chain's CDR3 is CASSASGTANTGELFF. CDR3 sequence (DNA): TGTGCCAGCAGTGCGTCCGGGACAGCGAACACCGGGGAGCTGTTTTTT.